The clone carrying this TCR beta chain came up once. The J segment lost 4 bases and the V segment lost 4 bases, leaving 6 bases of the junction unmatched. From germline, CDR1 is KGHDR and CDR2 SFDVKD. The CDR3 has 16 amino acids. The data originate from a study of blood T cell repertoires in COVID-19. Study-wide context: Some COVID-19 samples were acute and others convalescent; all came from the United States, Italy and Spain.

Some clones are missing from TCRdb's copy, which holds only in-frame ones; the method was immunoSEQ multiplex PCR. The data contain about 270,000 clones, around nine tenths of them singletons. Sequencing used peripheral blood. The TCR originated in a man aged 40-49 years with active or convalescent COVID-19. The chain combines TRBV24-1 with TRBJ2-5, with 12 bases fitting TRBD1. In nucleotides, the CDR3 is TGTGCCACCAGTGAATCCGGGACAGGGGGCCGAGAGACCCAGTACTTC. Residues: CATSESGTGGRETQYF.